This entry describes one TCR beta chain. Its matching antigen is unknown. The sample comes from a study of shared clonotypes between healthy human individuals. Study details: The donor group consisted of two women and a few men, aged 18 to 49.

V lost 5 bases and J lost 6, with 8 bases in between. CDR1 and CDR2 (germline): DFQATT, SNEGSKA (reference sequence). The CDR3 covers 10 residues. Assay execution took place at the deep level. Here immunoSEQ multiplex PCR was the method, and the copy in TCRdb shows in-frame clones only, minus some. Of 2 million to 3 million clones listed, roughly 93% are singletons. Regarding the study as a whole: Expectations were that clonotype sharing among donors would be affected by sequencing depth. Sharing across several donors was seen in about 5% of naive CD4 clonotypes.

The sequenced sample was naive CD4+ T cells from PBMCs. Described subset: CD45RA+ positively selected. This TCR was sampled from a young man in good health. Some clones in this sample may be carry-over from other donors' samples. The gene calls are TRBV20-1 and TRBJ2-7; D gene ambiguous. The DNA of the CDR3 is TGCAGTGCTGGGGTATTCGAGCAGTACTTC. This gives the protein CSAGVFEQYF.